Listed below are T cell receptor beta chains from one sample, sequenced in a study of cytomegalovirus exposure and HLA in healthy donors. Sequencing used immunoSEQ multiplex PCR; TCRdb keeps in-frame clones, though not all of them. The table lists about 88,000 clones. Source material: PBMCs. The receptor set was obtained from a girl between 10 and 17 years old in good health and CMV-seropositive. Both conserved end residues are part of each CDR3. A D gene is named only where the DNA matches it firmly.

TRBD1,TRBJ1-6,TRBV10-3,CAISERQGFSPLHF,TGTGCCATCAGTGAACGACAGGGGTTTTCACCCCTCCACTTT
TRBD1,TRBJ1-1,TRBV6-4,CASSETGGGEAFF,TGTGCCAGCAGTGAAACAGGGGGTGGGGAAGCTTTCTTT
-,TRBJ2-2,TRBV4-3,CASSQAGTVGELFF,TGCGCCAGCAGCCAAGCAGGCACGGTCGGGGAGCTGTTTTTT
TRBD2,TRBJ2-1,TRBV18,CASSPTFPAGGSYNEQFF,TGTGCCAGCTCACCTACCTTTCCCGCGGGGGGGTCCTACAATGAGCAGTTCTTC
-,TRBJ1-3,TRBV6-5,CASSYHIAGARNTIYF,TGTGCCAGCAGTTACCACATTGCAGGGGCCCGAAACACCATATATTTT
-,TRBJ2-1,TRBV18,CASTSDRQSEQFF,TGTGCCAGCACCTCCGACCGACAGAGCGAGCAGTTCTTC
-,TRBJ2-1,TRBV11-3,CASSFRGLAGNEQFF,TGTGCCAGCAGCTTTAGGGGACTCGCGGGCAATGAGCAGTTCTTC
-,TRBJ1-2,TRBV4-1,CASSQAQEGFYGYTF,TGCGCCAGCAGCCAAGCGCAGGAGGGCTTCTATGGCTACACCTTC
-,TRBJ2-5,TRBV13,CASSPRAQETQYF,TGTGCCAGCAGCCCGAGGGCCCAAGAGACCCAGTACTTC
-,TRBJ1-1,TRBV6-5,CAISSTGLLNTEAFF,TGTGCCATCTCCTCCACGGGACTTCTGAACACTGAAGCTTTCTTT
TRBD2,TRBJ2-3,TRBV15,CATRPLKGSTSGNTDTQYF,TGTGCCACCAGACCATTAAAAGGATCGACTAGCGGAAACACAGATACGCAGTATTTT
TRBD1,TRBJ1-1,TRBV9,CASSPKPEGQGNTEAFF,TGTGCCAGCAGCCCAAAGCCAGAGGGACAGGGGAACACTGAAGCTTTCTTT
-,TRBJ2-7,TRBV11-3,CASSASLAAREQYF,TGTGCCAGCAGCGCTAGTCTCGCGGCCCGCGAGCAGTACTTC
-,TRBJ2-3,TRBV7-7,CASSSGSSADTQYF,TGTGCCAGCAGCTCCGGGTCAAGTGCGGATACGCAGTATTTT
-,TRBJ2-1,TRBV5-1,CASSLDNDYEQFF,TGCGCCAGCAGTCTGGACAATGACTATGAGCAGTTCTTC
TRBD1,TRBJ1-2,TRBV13,CASSLRGQGTINYGYTF,TGTGCCAGCAGCTTGCGGGGACAGGGAACTATTAACTATGGCTACACCTTC
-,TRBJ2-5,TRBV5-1,CASSEGQKETQYF,TGCGCCAGCAGCGAGGGACAAAAGGAGACCCAGTACTTC
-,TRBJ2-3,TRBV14,CASSQVGGTDTQYF,TGTGCCAGCAGCCAAGTCGGGGGCACAGATACGCAGTATTTT
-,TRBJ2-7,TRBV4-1,CASSQQGLSYEQYF,TGCGCCAGCAGCCAGCAAGGACTGAGCTACGAGCAGTACTTC
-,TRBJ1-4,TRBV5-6,CASSFRENEKLFF,TGTGCCAGCAGCTTTAGGGAGAATGAAAAACTGTTTTTT
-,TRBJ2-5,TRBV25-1,CASSEYGQTASEETQYF,TGTGCCAGCAGTGAATATGGACAGACAGCTTCGGAAGAGACCCAGTACTTC
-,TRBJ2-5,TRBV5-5,CASSLGEGWSETQYF,TGTGCCAGCAGCTTGGGAGAGGGATGGAGTGAGACCCAGTACTTC
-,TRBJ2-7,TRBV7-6,CASSLLSPAYEQYF,TGTGCCAGCAGCTTACTCTCTCCAGCCTACGAGCAGTACTTC
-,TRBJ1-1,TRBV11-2,CASSDQGGRTEAFF,TGTGCCAGCAGCGATCAGGGAGGCCGGACTGAAGCTTTCTTT
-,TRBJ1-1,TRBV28,CASSAETTEAFF,TGTGCCAGCAGTGCGGAAACAACTGAAGCTTTCTTT
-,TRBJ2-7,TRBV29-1,CSVEDSHSYEQYF,TGCAGCGTTGAAGATTCCCATTCCTACGAGCAGTACTTC
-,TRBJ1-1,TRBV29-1,CSVQGGNTEAFF,TGCAGCGTTCAGGGTGGGAACACTGAAGCTTTCTTT
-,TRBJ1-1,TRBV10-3,CAISTGRTAFF,TGTGCCATCAGCACAGGGAGAACAGCTTTCTTT
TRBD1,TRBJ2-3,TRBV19,CASSMGQGGTDTQYF,TGTGCCAGTAGTATGGGACAGGGAGGCACAGATACGCAGTATTTT
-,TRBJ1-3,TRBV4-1,CASSQPTGRAGNTIYF,TGCGCCAGCAGCCAACCTACAGGGAGGGCTGGAAACACCATATATTTT
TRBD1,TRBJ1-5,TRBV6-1,CASVQGQANQPQHF,TGTGCCAGTGTACAGGGACAGGCCAATCAGCCCCAGCATTTT
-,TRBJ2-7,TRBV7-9,CASSLFNDTLVTYEQYF,TGTGCCAGCAGCTTATTTAATGACACACTTGTAACGTACGAGCAGTACTTC
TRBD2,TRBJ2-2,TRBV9,CASSAVGGGYTGELFF,TGTGCCAGCAGCGCCGTTGGCGGGGGGTACACCGGGGAGCTGTTTTTT
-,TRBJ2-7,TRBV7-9,CASSPTRAYEQYF,TGTGCCAGCAGCCCCACTCGGGCCTACGAGCAGTACTTC
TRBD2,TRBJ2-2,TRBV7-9,CASSRSGGGTGELFF,TGTGCCAGCAGCCGTAGCGGGGGAGGCACCGGGGAGCTGTTTTTT
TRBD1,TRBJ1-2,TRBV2,CASSFKSRDRNGYTF,TGTGCCAGCAGTTTCAAGTCCCGGGACAGGAATGGCTACACCTTC
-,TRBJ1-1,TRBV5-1,CASSLRTEATEAFF,TGCGCCAGCAGCTTAAGGACAGAGGCCACTGAAGCTTTCTTT
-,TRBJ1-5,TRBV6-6,CASSSTGPDQPQHF,TGTGCCAGCAGTTCGACAGGCCCTGATCAGCCCCAGCATTTT
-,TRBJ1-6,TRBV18,CASSSARDSPLHF,TGTGCCAGCTCATCAGCCAGGGATTCACCCCTACACTTT
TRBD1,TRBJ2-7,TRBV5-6,CASSLSGQDRGWQYF,TGTGCCAGCAGCTTATCCGGCCAGGACAGGGGTTGGCAGTACTTC
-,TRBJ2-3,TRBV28,CASTSGDTQYF,TGTGCCAGCACAAGCGGGGATACGCAGTATTTT
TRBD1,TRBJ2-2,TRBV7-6,CASIPGGSNTGELFF,TGTGCCAGCATCCCAGGGGGTTCGAACACCGGGGAGCTGTTTTTT
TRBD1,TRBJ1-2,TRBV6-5,CASSPYTGGESGYTF,TGTGCCAGCAGTCCTTATACAGGGGGCGAGAGTGGCTACACCTTC
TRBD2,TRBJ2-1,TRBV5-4,CASSSSGGSYNEQFF,TGTGCCAGCAGCTCCAGCGGGGGGAGTTACAATGAGCAGTTCTTC
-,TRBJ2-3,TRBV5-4,CASSPKAQGYKQYF,TGTGCCAGCAGCCCGAAGGCCCAGGGTTATAAGCAGTATTTT
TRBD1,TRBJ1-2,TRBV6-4,CASSVGQGGGYTF,TGTGCCAGCAGTGTCGGACAGGGCGGAGGCTACACCTTC
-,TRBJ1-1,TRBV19,CASRPGVLTTEAFF,TGTGCCAGTAGGCCAGGGGTTTTAACCACTGAAGCTTTCTTT
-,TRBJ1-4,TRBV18,CASSIQGAELFF,TGTGCCAGCTCGATTCAGGGTGCGGAACTGTTTTTT
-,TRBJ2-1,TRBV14,CASSRSSLKFF,TGTGCCAGCAGCCGTAGCTCGTTAAAGTTCTTC
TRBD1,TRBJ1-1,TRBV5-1,CASSRGGQGNTEAFF,TGCGCCAGCAGCCGCGGGGGACAGGGAAACACTGAAGCTTTCTTT
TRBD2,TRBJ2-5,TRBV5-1,CASSFAGDQETQYF,TGCGCCAGCAGCTTTGCGGGGGACCAAGAGACCCAGTACTTC